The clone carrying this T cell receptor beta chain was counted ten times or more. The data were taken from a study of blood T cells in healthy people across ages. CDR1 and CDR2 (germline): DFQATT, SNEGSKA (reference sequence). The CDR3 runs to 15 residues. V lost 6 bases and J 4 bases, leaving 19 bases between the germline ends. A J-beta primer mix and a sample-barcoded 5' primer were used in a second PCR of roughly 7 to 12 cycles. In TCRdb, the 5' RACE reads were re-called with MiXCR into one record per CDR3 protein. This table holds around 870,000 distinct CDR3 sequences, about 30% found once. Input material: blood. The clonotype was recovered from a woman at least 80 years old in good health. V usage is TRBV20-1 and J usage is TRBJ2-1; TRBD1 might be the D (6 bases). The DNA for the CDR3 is TGCAGTGCCCGAATCCCCGGGACATCATACAATGAGCAGTTCTTC. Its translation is CSARIPGTSYNEQFF.